The 17 T cell receptor beta chains below all came from one sample that was sequenced in a study of T cell responses to AZD1222 COVID-19 vaccine. Using immunoSEQ multiplex PCR, the repertoire was profiled, and TCRdb retains in-frame clones only, with some absent. The sample lists roughly 170,000 clones, around 94% occurring once. The sample consisted of peripheral blood, taken on day 0 of AZD1222 vaccination. These receptor sequences come from an adult in good health.

The gene calls are TRBV27 and TRBJ1-3; D is unresolved. CDR1 is MNHEY, CDR2 SMNVEV, per germline (reference sequence). Between the trimmed V and J ends, which lost 7 bases and 8 bases, there was a span of 24 bases. There are 16 residues in the CDR3. CDR3 in DNA: TGTGCCAGCAACCCAAATTGGGTTCGAGGTCTGGACACCATATATTTT. It codes for CASNPNWVRGLDTIYF.

The V call is TRBV2, the J call TRBJ1-6; tentative D call: TRBD1 (6 bases). V was shortened by 4 bases and J by 8 bases, with 9 bases between the two germline ends. The V gene's germline CDR1 is SNHLY and CDR2 FYNNEI. The CDR3 is made up of 13 amino acids. CDR3 protein: CASSAGAYSPLHF. The CDR3 nucleotides are TGTGCCAGCAGTGCGGGGGCATATTCACCCCTCCACTTT.

The chain employs TRBV5-1 and TRBJ2-7, with 8 bases identical to TRBD2. Germline trimming cut 2 bases from V and 0 bases from J; bases unmatched to any gene: 4. This CDR3 has 15 residues. In germline, CDR1 is SGHRS, CDR2 YFSETQ. The CDR3 region has the DNA TGCGCCAGCAGCTTAACGGGGGGGAGCTCCTACGAGCAGTACTTC. Translation gives CASSLTGGSSYEQYF.

As for this clone: One junction end disagrees with the germline gene, perhaps due to a read error. The genes are TRBV10-1 and TRBJ2-7; maybe TRBD1 (5 bases). The CDR3 spans 8 residues. Germline assignment: CDR1 WNHNN and CDR2 SYGVQD (reference sequence). The CDR3 DNA sequence: TGCGCCAGCTGTTCCAGGGACTTC. Its translation is CASCSRDF.

This clone was detected only once. This sequence joins TRBV5-6 and TRBJ1-2; the D gene is possibly TRBD1 (5 bases). This CDR3 is built from 15 residues. Trimming removed 0 bases from V and 4 bases from J, with 13 bases in between. Germline V gene sequence: CDR1 SGHDT, CDR2 YYEEEE. DNA for the CDR3: TGTGCCAGCAGCTTGGAGGATCCGGACATCTATGGCTACACCTTC. It specifies CASSLEDPDIYGYTF.

The rearrangement joins TRBV5-5 to TRBJ1-2, with D perhaps TRBD1 (5 bases). The length of the CDR3 is 13 residues. V dropped 4 bases and J dropped 7 bases, with 14 bases sitting between them. Germline-derived CDR1 and CDR2 are SGHKS and YYEKEE (reference sequence). CDR3: CASSRTLGLGYTF. The DNA of the CDR3 is TGTGCCAGCAGCCGGACCTTGGGGCTTGGCTACACCTTC.

V and J are TRBV5-4 and TRBJ1-1, with 7 bases matching TRBD1. CDR1 is SGHNT and CDR2 is YYREEE in the germline V gene (reference sequence). V lost 4 bases, J lost 0 bases, and 6 bases stayed unmatched. This CDR3 spans 15 amino acids. The CDR3 region is CASSEGAALNTEAFF. The DNA for the CDR3 is TGTGCCAGCAGCGAGGGGGCCGCTCTGAACACTGAAGCTTTCTTT.

This chain joins TRBV4-1 and TRBJ1-3, with D possibly matching TRBD1 (5 bases). CDR1 MGHRA and CDR2 YSYEKL come from the germline V gene. This CDR3 is built from 16 residues. V was shortened by 1 base and J by 4 bases, with 14 bases between the two germline ends. The CDR3 sequence: CASSQVAGTVGNTIYF. The CDR3 coding sequence is TGCGCCAGCAGCCAAGTCGCGGGGACGGTCGGAAACACCATATATTTT.

The chain carries TRBV18 and TRBJ2-3, with D maybe TRBD1 (5 bases). Trimming removed 6 bases from V and 6 bases from J, with 13 bases in between. Germline values: CDR1 KGHSH, CDR2 LQKENI. The CDR3 is made up of 13 amino acids. This CDR3 is CASSDSAEDTQYF. The CDR3 DNA reads TGTGCCAGCTCTGACAGCGCAGAGGATACGCAGTATTTT.

The rearrangement uses TRBV18 and TRBJ1-1; possible D gene TRBD1, 6 bases. The CDR3 has 15 amino acids. V gave up 3 bases and J gave up 1 base, with 12 bases separating them. Germline V gives CDR1 KGHSH, CDR2 LQKENI. The CDR3 here is CASSPPAGANTEAFF. CDR3 nucleotide sequence: TGTGCCAGCTCACCCCCGGCAGGGGCGAACACTGAAGCTTTCTTT.

The V and J genes are TRBV6-1 and TRBJ1-2; D may be TRBD1 (5 bases). Germline values: CDR1 MNHNS, CDR2 SASEGT. The CDR3 consists of 16 residues. The germline V and J ends were trimmed by 2 bases and 9 bases, with 22 bases remaining between them. Written as DNA, the CDR3 is TGTGCCAGCAGTGAAAGGGTCCAGGGTTACTGGAGTAGCTACACCTTC. Protein sequence: CASSERVQGYWSSYTF.

The chain carries TRBV10-3 and TRBJ1-6, with D maybe TRBD1 (5 bases). The CDR3 totals 13 residues. Germline V CDR1 and CDR2: ENHRY, SYGVKD. Trimming pared 6 bases from V and 7 bases from J, leaving 10 bases between. The CDR3 bases are TGTGCCATCAGCCCGACAGAAAATTCACCCCTCCACTTT. Its protein product is CAISPTENSPLHF.

The gene calls are TRBV7-2 and TRBJ2-3; no firm D call. Germline values: CDR1 SGHTA, CDR2 FQGNSA. Trimming took 6 bases from V and 1 from J, leaving 8 bases between them. CDR3 size: 13 residues. The CDR3 nucleotides read TGTGCCAGCAGTCAGGACCGCACAGATACGCAGTATTTT. It specifies CASSQDRTDTQYF.

The chain uses TRBV5-5 and TRBJ1-1; TRBD1 agrees at 7 bases. Unmatched junction bases numbered 12, after V lost 0 bases and J lost 4 bases. This CDR3 spans 17 amino acids. The germline V gene has CDR1 SGHKS and CDR2 YYEKEE (reference sequence). Here the CDR3 reads CASSLEGLRGLGTEAFF. The CDR3 DNA is TGTGCCAGCAGCTTGGAGGGATTAAGGGGGCTGGGCACTGAAGCTTTCTTT. Complete variable domain (other parts from reference TRBV5-5 and TRBJ1-1): DAGVTQSPTHLIKTRGQQVTLRCSPISGHKSVSWYQQVLGQGPQFIFQYYEKEERGRGNFPDRFSARQFPNYSSELNVNALLLGDSALYLCASSLEGLRGLGTEAFFGQGTRLTVV.

This clone has ten or more counts. V and J are TRBV2 and TRBJ1-2; D gene unclear. The CDR3 spans 12 residues. Germline V gene data show CDR1 as SNHLY and CDR2 as FYNNEI. V was clipped by 6 bases and J by 7 bases, with 12 bases between them. The DNA for the CDR3 is TGTGCCAGCAGCGATAGACATGGTGGCTACACCTTC. It translates to CASSDRHGGYTF.

This clone appeared once. The rearrangement joins TRBV5-4 to TRBJ2-7, with D tentatively TRBD1 (6 bases). The CDR3 contains 15 residues. V was pared by 2 bases and J by 3 bases, with 15 bases between. Germline CDR1 reads SGHNT; CDR2 reads YYREEE (reference sequence). In DNA form, the CDR3 reads TGTGCCAGCAGCTTTCCTGCAGGGGAGAGCTACGAGCAGTACTTC. This gives the protein CASSFPAGESYEQYF. Full variable domain (rest looked up from reference TRBV5-4 and TRBJ2-7): ETGVTQSPTHLIKTRGQQVTLRCSSQSGHNTVSWYQQALGQGPQFIFQYYREEENGRGNFPPRFSGLQFPNYSSELNVNALELDDSALYLCASSFPAGESYEQYFGPGTRLTVT.

The chain carries TRBV4-2 and TRBJ2-5, with 11 bases matching TRBD2. CDR3 length: 15 residues. Losses at the gene ends were 3 bases for V and 4 bases for J; bases not matched to a gene: 4. CDR1 and CDR2 (germline): LGHNA, YNFKEQ. CDR3 in DNA: TGTGCCAGCAGCCATGGTAGCGGGGGGGTAGAGACCCAGTACTTC. Protein product: CASSHGSGGVETQYF.